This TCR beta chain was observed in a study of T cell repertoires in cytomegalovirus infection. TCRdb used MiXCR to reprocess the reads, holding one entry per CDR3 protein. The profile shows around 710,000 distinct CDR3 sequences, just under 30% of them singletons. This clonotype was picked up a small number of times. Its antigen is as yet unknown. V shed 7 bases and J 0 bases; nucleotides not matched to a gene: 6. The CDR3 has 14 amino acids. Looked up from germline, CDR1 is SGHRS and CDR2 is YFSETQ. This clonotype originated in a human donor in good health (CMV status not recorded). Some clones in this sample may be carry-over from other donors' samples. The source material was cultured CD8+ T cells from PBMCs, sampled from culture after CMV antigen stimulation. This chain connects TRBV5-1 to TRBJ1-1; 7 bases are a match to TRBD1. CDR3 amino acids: CASGEGAMNTEAFF. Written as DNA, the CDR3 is TGCGCCAGCGGAGAGGGGGCGATGAACACTGAAGCTTTCTTT.